The 14 T cell receptor beta chains in this list originate from one sample, sequenced in a study of early T cells in non-severe SARS-CoV-2 infection. Each CDR3 protein is one row after TCRdb ran MiXCR on the 5' RACE reads. The sample shows over 60,000 distinct CDR3 sequences, around 12% of them seen only once. This specimen consisted of whole blood, obtained at baseline. These receptors all stem from an adult who was a healthcare worker with PCR-confirmed SARS-CoV-2 infection or an uninfected control (not recorded which).

This clonotype was observed a handful of times. The rearrangement uses TRBV11-2 and TRBJ2-7; D tentatively reads TRBD1 or TRBD2 (7 bases each). Trimming took off 0 bases at V and 13 bases at J, with 13 bases between the two ends. CDR3 length equals 12 residues. Germline-derived CDR1 and CDR2 are SGHAT and FQNNGV. CDR3 coding DNA: TGTGCCAGCAGCTTAGATCGGGGGGACAGCTACTTC. It encodes CASSLDRGDSYF.

This clonotype was found many times. This chain uses TRBV2 with TRBJ1-1, with unresolved D. The germline gives CDR1 SNHLY, CDR2 FYNNEI. The CDR3 covers 12 residues. The V end was cut by 4 bases, the J end by 4 bases, with 7 bases between. CDR3 nucleotide sequence: TGTGCCAGCAGTGGGATGGGCACTGAAGCTTTCTTT. Translating gives CASSGMGTEAFF.

This clonotype was seen repeatedly, ten times or more. The chain uses TRBV12-5 and TRBJ2-1; 7 bases agree with TRBD2. The germline V gene encodes CDR1 LGHNT and CDR2 FRNRAP. The V segment lost 8 bases and the J segment 10 bases; nucleotides outside the gene matches: 11. The CDR3 spans 13 residues. The chain's CDR3 is CASSLFQGLEQFF. CDR3 bases: TGTGCTAGTTCACTATTTCAGGGACTAGAGCAGTTCTTC.

The chain combines TRBV7-2 with TRBJ1-5; TRBD1 matches 7 bases. Trimming removed 6 bases from V and 2 bases from J; junction bases left unmatched: 7. This CDR3 comprises 15 residues. CDR1 and CDR2 from the germline V gene are SGHTA and FQGNSA. CDR3 sequence reads: CASRAGGTGNQPQHF. The CDR3 nucleotides read TGTGCCAGCAGGGCCGGCGGGACAGGCAATCAGCCCCAGCATTTT.

This clonotype was seen a handful of times. The rearrangement joins TRBV7-9 to TRBJ2-3; unclear D gene. Germline V gene lookup returns CDR1 SEHNR and CDR2 FQNEAQ (reference sequence). V was cut by 1 base and J by 7 bases, with 9 bases left in between. The CDR3 has 13 residues. The CDR3 coding sequence is TGTGCCAGCAGCTTAGTTTCCTTGAATACGCAGTATTTT. Translating gives CASSLVSLNTQYF. The full variable domain, completed using reference TRBV7-9 and TRBJ2-3, is DTGVSQNPRHKITKRGQNVTFRCDPISEHNRLYWYRQTLGQGPEFLTYFQNEAQLEKSRLLSDRFSAERPKGSFSTLEIQRTEQGDSAMYLCASSLVSLNTQYFGPGTRLTVL.

Only a few counts were recorded for this clonotype. The J gene is TRBJ1-2, the V gene TRBV18; D is uncertain. Trimming left V 3 bases short and J 3 bases short, with 8 bases between. The length of the CDR3 is 13 residues. CDR1 KGHSH and CDR2 LQKENI come from the germline V gene. CDR3 residues: CASSPTRYYGYTF. The CDR3 DNA follows: TGTGCCAGCTCACCTACCCGCTACTATGGCTACACCTTC.

A single count supports this clonotype. This sequence joins TRBV12-3 or TRBV12-4 and TRBJ2-3, with TRBD1 matching over 9 bases. The CDR3 has 15 amino acids. V trimming: 1 base; J trimming: 8 bases; junction bases outside the gene matches: 7. CDR3 nucleotides: TGTGCCAGCAGTTTAGGGGGACAGGGAGGAGCTACGCAGTATTTT. Its protein product is CASSLGGQGGATQYF.

This sequence joins TRBV24-1 and TRBJ2-3; no firm D call. In germline, CDR1 is KGHDR, CDR2 SFDVKD. V was shortened by 3 bases and J by 4 bases, with 10 bases between the two germline ends. This CDR3 region has 14 residues. DNA of the CDR3: TGTGCCACCAGTGATACGGTCGTTCCAGATACGCAGTATTTT. As protein: CATSDTVVPDTQYF.

This chain connects TRBV27 to TRBJ2-1; 8 nucleotides match TRBD2. J lost 8 bases, V lost 1 base, and 7 bases had no gene match. The germline V gene has CDR1 MNHEY and CDR2 SMNVEV (reference sequence). This CDR3 is built from 15 residues. CDR3 in amino acids: CASSLFPGGADEQFF. The CDR3 DNA reads as TGTGCCAGCAGTTTATTCCCGGGGGGGGCCGATGAGCAGTTCTTC.

At least ten counts were recorded for this clonotype. The chain recombines TRBV12-3 or TRBV12-4 with TRBJ2-2, with 8 bases fitting TRBD2. The CDR3 length is 15 residues. Losses at the gene ends were 6 bases for V and 2 bases for J; bases not matched to a gene: 5. DNA of the CDR3: TGTGCCAGCAGATATACTAGCGGAAACACCGGGGAGCTGTTTTTT. This codes for CASRYTSGNTGELFF.

In this sample, this clonotype turned up a few times. The V gene is TRBV29-1, the J gene TRBJ1-4, with a tentative D call TRBD1 (6 bases). From germline, CDR1 is SQVTM and CDR2 ANQGSEA. Trimming shortened V by 7 bases and J by 4 bases, and 16 bases separated the two germline ends. The CDR3 spans 14 residues. This CDR3 reads CSARAGTYNEKLFF. Here the CDR3 DNA reads TGCAGCGCGCGCGCCGGGACATATAATGAAAAACTGTTTTTT. Full variable domain (rest looked up from reference TRBV29-1 and TRBJ1-4): SAVISQKPSRDICQRGTSLTIQCQVDSQVTMMFWYRQQPGQSLTLIATANQGSEATYESGFVIDKFPISRPNLTFSTLTVSNMSPEDSSIYLCSARAGTYNEKLFFGSGTQLSVL.

The chain couples TRBV5-1 to TRBJ1-4; D perhaps matches TRBD1 (5 bases). This CDR3 has 15 residues. In germline, CDR1 is SGHRS, CDR2 YFSETQ. The V end was cut by 0 bases, the J end by 8 bases, with 14 bases between. The CDR3 nucleotides read TGCGCCAGCAGCTTGGCCGCCGGGGGAAACGAAAAACTGTTTTTT. This translates into CASSLAAGGNEKLFF.

This clonotype was seen only a few times. This chain links TRBV7-9 with TRBJ2-3, with D perhaps given as TRBD1 or TRBD2 (5 bases each). CDR1 is SEHNR and CDR2 is FQNEAQ in the germline V gene (reference sequence). The CDR3 contains 14 residues. V was clipped by 3 bases and J by 1 base, with 8 bases between them. The CDR3 bases are TGTGCCAGCAGCTTTCCGGGACGCACAGATACGCAGTATTTT. Translation: CASSFPGRTDTQYF.

This clonotype was counted many times. The chain joins TRBV7-2 to TRBJ2-3; D might be TRBD1 (6 bases). V shed 1 base and J shed 4 bases, with 12 bases lying between them. The CDR3 loop spans 15 amino acids. Per germline, CDR1 SGHTA and CDR2 FQGNSA. This CDR3 is CASSLVLTGPDTQYF. CDR3 sequence (DNA): TGTGCCAGCAGCTTAGTATTGACAGGACCAGATACGCAGTATTTT.